One and the same sample provided the 7 T cell receptor beta chains below, sequenced in a study of T cell changes during pregnancy in multiple sclerosis. Clones were sequenced by immunoSEQ multiplex PCR, and TCRdb holds only the in-frame ones, with some missing. This sample has under 60,000 clones, with around 92% found just once. The source material was CD4+ T cells from peripheral blood mononuclear cells, sampled in the third trimester of pregnancy. Receptors were obtained from a female donor with multiple sclerosis, enrolled in a pregnancy study.

The genes are TRBV7-3 and TRBJ1-6; a possible D gene is TRBD1 (5 bases). The CDR3 runs 14 residues. The germline V gene has CDR1 SGHTA and CDR2 FQGTGA. V lost 3 bases to trimming and J lost 2 bases, with 5 bases between them. CDR3 bases: TGTGCCAGCAGCTTGGGGCCCTATAATTCACCCCTCCACTTT. Translating gives CASSLGPYNSPLHF.

CDR3 bases: TGTGCCAGCAGCCAAGATCTGGGGGGATCCGGAAACACCATATATTTT. Translating gives CASSQDLGGSGNTIYF. The chain is built from TRBV4-2 and TRBJ1-3; D may be TRBD1 (5 bases). The V end was cut by 0 bases, the J end by 4 bases, with 13 bases between. In germline, CDR1 is LGHNA, CDR2 YNFKEQ. CDR3 length equals 16 residues.

The DNA for the CDR3 is TGTGCCAGCAGTCATGCAAGGGGGCGAACAGATACGCAGTATTTT. Translation gives CASSHARGRTDTQYF. The chain combines TRBV6-6 with TRBJ2-3; 7 bases fit TRBD1. The V gene's germline CDR1 is MNHNY and CDR2 SVGAGI (reference sequence). There are 15 residues in the CDR3. The V and J ends lost 5 bases and 3 bases, in that order; junction bases with no gene match: 8.

The J gene is TRBJ1-2, the V gene TRBV7-8; the match to TRBD1 covers 7 bases. The CDR3 runs 15 residues. Losses at the gene ends were 5 bases for V and 0 bases for J; bases not matched to a gene: 6. The germline CDR1 and CDR2 sequences are SGHVS and FQNEAQ. The CDR3 is CASSPGGTANYGYTF. For the CDR3, the DNA is TGTGCCAGCAGCCCAGGCGGGACAGCTAACTATGGCTACACCTTC.

V is TRBV2 and J is TRBJ1-1; D is perhaps TRBD1 (5 bases). The germline V gene has CDR1 SNHLY and CDR2 FYNNEI. V was shortened by 7 bases and J by 2 bases, with 14 bases between the two germline ends. The CDR3 covers 14 residues. The CDR3 DNA follows: TGTGCCAGCATAGGGAGGGGTCGTAACACTGAAGCTTTCTTT. Protein: CASIGRGRNTEAFF.

The gene calls are TRBV28 and TRBJ1-2, with D tentatively TRBD1 (6 bases). From germline, CDR1 is MDHEN and CDR2 SYDVKM. CDR3 length: 14 residues. V was clipped by 6 bases and J by 8 bases, with 19 bases between them. The CDR3 reads CASRGQGTSGGYTF. The CDR3 nucleotides are TGTGCCAGCAGAGGGCAGGGGACCTCAGGCGGCTACACCTTC.

The chain couples TRBV19 to TRBJ1-1; D ambiguous. Germline V gene lookup returns CDR1 LNHDA and CDR2 SQIVND (reference sequence). V lost 5 bases and J 5 bases, leaving 15 bases between the germline ends. This CDR3 contains 14 residues. CDR3 coding DNA: TGTGCCAGTAGTGTCACAGTTAGGGAGACTGAAGCTTTCTTT. Amino acids: CASSVTVRETEAFF.